This T cell receptor (beta chain) was sequenced in a study of liver allograft versus peripheral blood T cells. At the level of the study: Intrahepatic T cell receptor repertoires from transplanted livers were compared against repertoires in recipients' peripheral blood. Study-level points and caveats: Repertoires of T cell receptors in liver allografts reportedly differed from peripheral blood repertoires.

The CDR3 runs 9 residues. CDR1 DFQATT and CDR2 SNEGSKA come from the germline V gene (reference sequence). Turning to this clonotype: Its antigen is unidentified.

In TCRdb, the reads were re-called with MiXCR into one record per CDR3 protein. The data hold around 5,200 distinct CDR3 sequences, with roughly 17% observed a single time. This sequence originates from a human patient who had a liver transplant. T cells may partly derive from the graft donor. The genes are TRBV20-1 and TRBJ2-1; D unclear. CDR3 protein: CRAAGEQFF. The CDR3, as DNA: TGCAGGGCTGCAGGTGAGCAGTTCTTC.